There are many counts of the clone carrying this T cell receptor beta chain. The data stem from a study of Graves' ophthalmopathy and Graves' hyperthyroidism. The authors amplified TCR beta CDR3 regions, and they did so from RNA transcripts for repertoire sequencing. The first-round RT-PCR employed HTBI primers together with the Qiagen OneStep RT-PCR kit. A multiplex PCR was then performed as the second round. TCRdb re-analysed the multiplex PCR reads in MiXCR, keeping a single row per CDR3 protein. The repertoire holds about 550,000 distinct CDR3 sequences, with roughly 39% as singletons. The V end lost 0 bases, the J end lost 5 bases, and 5 bases lay between the germline ends. The germline gives CDR1 MNHEY, CDR2 SVGAGI. This CDR3 has 12 residues.

The sequenced sample was peripheral blood or thyroid tissue (not recorded which). V and J are TRBV6-5 and TRBJ2-7, with D possibly matching TRBD2 (5 bases). The TCR originated in an adult man with Graves' hyperthyroidism. In DNA, the CDR3 is TGTGCCAGCAGTTACTCGGAGGACGAGCAGTACTTC. This translates into CASSYSEDEQYF.